The present entry profiles one TCR beta chain with its context. TCRdb reprocessed the RT-PCR reads with MiXCR, giving one entry per CDR3 protein. The sample holds roughly 960,000 distinct CDR3 sequences, roughly 17% seen once. The sample is drawn from a study of patients and donors after allogeneic stem cell transplantation. The CDR3 is made up of 14 amino acids. The V gene lost 5 bases and the J gene lost 0 bases, with 10 bases spanning the gap. The origin of this receptor is a human donor who was either an allogeneic HSCT recipient or a stem cell or donor lymphocyte infusion donor (not recorded which). It is not recorded whose cells these are; they may come from a transplant donor. The sequenced sample consisted of blood, either unsorted or a sorted T cell fraction (not recorded which). This rearrangement joins TRBV12-3 or TRBV12-4 to TRBJ2-5; D remains ambiguous. CDR3 loop: CASSPLADQETQYF. The CDR3 DNA sequence: TGTGCCAGCAGTCCTTTGGCTGACCAAGAGACCCAGTACTTC.